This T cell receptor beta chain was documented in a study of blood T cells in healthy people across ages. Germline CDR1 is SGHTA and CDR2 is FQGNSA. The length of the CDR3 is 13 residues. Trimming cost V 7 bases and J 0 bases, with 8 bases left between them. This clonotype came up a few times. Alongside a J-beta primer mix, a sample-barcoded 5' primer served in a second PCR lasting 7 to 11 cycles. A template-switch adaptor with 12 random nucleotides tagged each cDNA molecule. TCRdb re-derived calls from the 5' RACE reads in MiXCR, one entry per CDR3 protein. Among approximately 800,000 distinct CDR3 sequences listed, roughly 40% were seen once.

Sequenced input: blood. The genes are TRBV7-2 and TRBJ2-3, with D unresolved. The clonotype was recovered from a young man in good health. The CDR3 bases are TGTGCCAGCACACAGTTTAGCACAGATACGCAGTATTTT. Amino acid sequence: CASTQFSTDTQYF. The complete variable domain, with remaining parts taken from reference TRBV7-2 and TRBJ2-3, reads GAGVSQSPSNKVTEKGKDVELRCDPISGHTALYWYRQSLGQGLEFLIYFQGNSAPDKSGLPSDRFSAERTGGSVSTLTIQRTQQEDSAVYLCASTQFSTDTQYFGPGTRLTVL.